This TCR beta chain was recorded in a study of T cell responses to AZD1222 COVID-19 vaccine. Whole-study findings and limits: Just five or six AZD1222 recipients were seropositive at baseline. Spike was spanned by vaccine-associated CD4 TCRs, with dominance at 160-218 and 743-854. The repertoires were collected only after the peak T cell response. White British people made up most donors, females outnumbered males, and clonal diversity was possibly underestimated.

Profiling relied on immunoSEQ multiplex PCR, and the TCRdb table lists in-frame clones only, not all of them. The repertoire includes 120,000 or so clones, around 88% of them detected once, and around 10% sits in the top ten. Germline CDR1 and CDR2: SGDLS and YYNGEE. V lost 1 base to trimming and J lost 0 bases, with 13 bases between them. The CDR3 sequence is 16 residues long. In its sample, this clone was seen once. Antigen specificity is unknown. Sample: peripheral blood, taken on day 0 of MenACWY control vaccination. This TCR came from an adult in good health. V usage is TRBV9 and J usage is TRBJ1-1; D remains ambiguous. This CDR3 is CASSVRSGPLNTEAFF. DNA for the CDR3: TGTGCCAGCAGCGTACGGAGTGGGCCCTTGAACACTGAAGCTTTCTTT.